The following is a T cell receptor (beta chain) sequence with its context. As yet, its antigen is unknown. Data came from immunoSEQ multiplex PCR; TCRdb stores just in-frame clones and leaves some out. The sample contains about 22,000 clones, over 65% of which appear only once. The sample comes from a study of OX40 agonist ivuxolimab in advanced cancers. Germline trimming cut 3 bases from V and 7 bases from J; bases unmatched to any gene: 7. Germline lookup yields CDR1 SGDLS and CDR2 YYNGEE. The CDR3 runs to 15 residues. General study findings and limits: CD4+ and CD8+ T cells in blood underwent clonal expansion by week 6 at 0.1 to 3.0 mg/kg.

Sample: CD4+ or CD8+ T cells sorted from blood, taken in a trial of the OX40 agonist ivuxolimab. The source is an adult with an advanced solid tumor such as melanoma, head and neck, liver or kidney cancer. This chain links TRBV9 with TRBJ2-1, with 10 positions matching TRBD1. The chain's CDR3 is CASSAGTGDGNEQFF. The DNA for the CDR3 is TGTGCCAGCAGCGCCGGGACAGGGGATGGAAATGAGCAGTTCTTC.